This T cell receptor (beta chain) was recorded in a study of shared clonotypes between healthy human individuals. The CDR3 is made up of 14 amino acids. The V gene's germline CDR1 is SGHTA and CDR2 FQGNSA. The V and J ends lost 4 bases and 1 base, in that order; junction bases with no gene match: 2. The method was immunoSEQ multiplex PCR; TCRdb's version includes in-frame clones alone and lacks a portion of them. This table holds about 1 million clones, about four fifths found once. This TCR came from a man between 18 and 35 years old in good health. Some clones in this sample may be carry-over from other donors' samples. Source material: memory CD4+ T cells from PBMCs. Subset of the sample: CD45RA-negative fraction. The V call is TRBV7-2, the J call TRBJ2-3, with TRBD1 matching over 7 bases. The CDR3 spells CASSYQGGTDTQYF. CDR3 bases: TGTGCCAGCAGCTATCAGGGGGGCACAGATACGCAGTATTTT.